This paragraph covers one TCR beta chain sequence. Profiling relied on immunoSEQ multiplex PCR, and the TCRdb table lists in-frame clones only, not all of them. Here the sample spans about 480,000 clones, roughly 90% being singletons. Participants' own reports of clinical history determined their cohort assignment. The sample belongs to a study of blood T cell repertoires in COVID-19. The sequence came from a woman between 40 and 55 years old who had recovered from COVID-19. The sample consisted of PBMCs or T cells enriched from blood (not recorded which).

The CDR3 nucleotides read TGTGCCAGCAGCTACGGACAGGGTGTTCATGGCTACACCTTC. Its translation is CASSYGQGVHGYTF. V usage is TRBV7-9 and J usage is TRBJ1-2; 8 bases line up with TRBD1. V lost 4 bases to trimming and J lost 6 bases; unmatched junction nucleotides: 7. CDR1 and CDR2 from the germline V gene are SEHNR and FQNEAQ (reference sequence). The CDR3 sequence is 14 residues long.